This record looks at one T cell receptor beta chain sequence and its context. In germline, CDR1 is MNHEY, CDR2 SMNVEV (reference sequence). CDR3 length: 13 amino acids. V gave up 5 bases and J gave up 6 bases; unmatched junction bases: 4. This entry belongs to a study of T cell responses to AZD1222 COVID-19 vaccine. Sequenced by immunoSEQ multiplex PCR; TCRdb stores in-frame clones only, minus some. The sample includes 75,000 to 95,000 clones, 85% of them seen just once. The receptor comes from an adult in good health. The genes are TRBV27 and TRBJ1-1; 9 bases are a match to TRBD1. The material was peripheral blood, obtained on day 0 of AZD1222 vaccination. The CDR3 spells CASSPRQGAEAFF. The CDR3 DNA reads as TGTGCCAGCAGTCCAAGACAGGGGGCTGAAGCTTTCTTT.